This TCR beta chain was recorded in a study of cytomegalovirus exposure and HLA in healthy donors. Researchers ran the PCR with 60 Vbeta and 13 Jbeta primers. Assay used: immunoSEQ multiplex PCR; TCRdb lists only in-frame clones, some missing. The data contain about 150,000 clones, about 76% of them seen just once; the ten biggest clones take up roughly 4.3%. There are a few counts of this clone. The germline V gene has CDR1 SGHVS and CDR2 FQNEAQ. The V end lost 3 bases, the J end lost 4 bases, and 12 bases lay between the germline ends. This CDR3 spans 14 amino acids. Material for sequencing was PBMCs. The chain recombines TRBV7-8 with TRBJ2-5, with D possibly being TRBD2 (5 bases). This receptor was identified in a male donor in good health and CMV-seronegative. The CDR3 sequence is CASSFTRSLETQYF. CDR3 nucleotide sequence: TGTGCCAGCAGCTTCACTAGGTCTCTAGAGACCCAGTACTTC.